This T cell receptor beta chain was documented in a study of blood T cell repertoires in COVID-19. Study-wide background: Sites across the United States, Italy and Spain contributed samples from acute and convalescent COVID-19. The cDNA or gDNA used as material had been derived from T cells, B-cell-depleted T cells, or PBMCs.

Each recovered donor of Cohort 3 presented with two negative PCRs, clearance, or symptom resolution. Libraries were prepared by immunoSEQ multiplex PCR; TCRdb keeps only in-frame clonotypes and omits some of them. The sample yields fewer than 300,000 clones, over 75% seen once. Trimming removed 5 bases from V and 0 bases from J; junction bases left unmatched: 10. The germline gives CDR1 LNHNV, CDR2 YYDKDF (reference sequence). The CDR3 is 17 amino acids. Sequenced: PBMCs or T cells enriched from blood (not recorded which). The V gene is TRBV15, the J gene TRBJ1-3; 7 bases agree with TRBD1. The source is a woman aged 25 to 39 who had recovered from COVID-19. The CDR3 sequence: CATSGRRTGTSGNTIYF. CDR3 nucleotide sequence: TGTGCCACCAGCGGACGAAGGACAGGAACCTCTGGAAACACCATATATTTT.